A selection of T cell receptor beta chains follows, all from one sample in a study of CD8 T cells in ankylosing spondylitis. From the 5' RACE reads, TCRdb called clonotypes with MiXCR, one entry per CDR3 protein. Here the sample spans under 250,000 distinct CDR3 sequences, just under 7.5% being singletons. The sequenced sample consisted of blood, either unsorted or a sorted T cell fraction (not recorded which). The receptors were sampled from a male donor with ankylosing spondylitis. Both conserved end residues are part of each CDR3. The D gene is left open where the match is weak. Some rows have no size entry. The others give once, few or many, or a class for an expanded clone.

CDR3 DNA	CDR3 protein	V gene	J gene	clone size	D gene
TGTGCCAGCAGCTTATGGTTTAGCGGGTCCTACGAGCAGTACTTC	CASSLWFSGSYEQYF	TRBV7-2	TRBJ2-7	many	TRBD2
TGTGCCAGCTCGCCTTTAGCGGGGCCGAACACCGGGGAGCTGTTTTTT	CASSPLAGPNTGELFF	TRBV18	TRBJ2-2	few	TRBD2
TGCAGTGCTCAATATGGCTACACCTTC	CSAQYGYTF	TRBV20-1	TRBJ1-2	many	.
TGTGCCAGCAGAGAAGGAACCTCGGTTCGCTTCTATGGCTACACCTTC	CASREGTSVRFYGYTF	TRBV2	TRBJ1-2	few	.
TGTGCCAGCAGAAGACTAGCGCATACGCAGTATTTT	CASRRLAHTQYF	TRBV7-9	TRBJ2-3	few	TRBD2
TGTGCCAGCAGCGAAAGGTATACCGACTATGGCTACACCTTC	CASSERYTDYGYTF	TRBV7-9	TRBJ1-2	few	.
TGCAGTGCTAGAGAAGGGGGGCGGGACCTCTGGTCACAAGAGACCCAGTACTTC	CSAREGGRDLWSQETQYF	TRBV20-1	TRBJ2-5	.	.
TGTGCCAGCAGTACGGACAGGGAGGGCCAGCCCCAGCATTTT	CASSTDREGQPQHF	TRBV27	TRBJ1-5	many	TRBD1
TGTGCCAGCAGGGGACTAGCGGGAGTATTCACAGATACGCAGTATTTT	CASRGLAGVFTDTQYF	TRBV12-3/TRBV12-4	TRBJ2-3	many	TRBD2
TGTGCCAGCAGCCGCCATTTTTTAGCGGGTTTCTCCTACAATGAGCAGTTCTTC	CASSRHFLAGFSYNEQFF	TRBV11-2	TRBJ2-1	many	TRBD2
TGTGCCAGCAGCCCAATAACGGAGGGTGAGCAGTTCTTC	CASSPITEGEQFF	TRBV6-2/TRBV6-3	TRBJ2-1	many	.
TGTGCCACCAGAGGCAGGGGCTCCTACAATGAGCAGCTCTTC	CATRGRGSYNEQLF	TRBV6-2/TRBV6-3	TRBJ2-1	.	.
TGCGCCAGCAGCTTGGAGGGGCAGGGTGGGACCTACGAGCAGTACTTC	CASSLEGQGGTYEQYF	TRBV5-1	TRBJ2-7	.	.
TGTGCCAGCAGCTTTCAAGATAGCAATCAGCCCCAGCATTTT	CASSFQDSNQPQHF	TRBV5-5	TRBJ1-5	.	.
TGTGCCAGCAGCCTAGGAGTTGGACTCAGTTCTTATGAGCAGTTCTTC	CASSLGVGLSSYEQFF	TRBV7-9	TRBJ2-1	.	.
TGCAGTGCTAGAGGAGAGGCGGGGGCCACCTTAATGGTGCAGTTCTTC	CSARGEAGATLMVQFF	TRBV20-1	TRBJ2-1	.	.
TGCAGTGCTAGAGAAAGGGGTCGGGAGACCCAGTACTTC	CSARERGRETQYF	TRBV20-1	TRBJ2-5	many	.
TGCGCCAGCAGCCAAGGTGGAGGGACAAGAAGGGCAGATACGCAGTATTTT	CASSQGGGTRRADTQYF	TRBV4-3	TRBJ2-3	.	.
TGTGCCAGCAGCCGACCCGGGGAGAACACTGAAGCTTTCTTT	CASSRPGENTEAFF	TRBV3-1	TRBJ1-1	many	.
TGCAGTGCCCCGAGGAGGAGGGACAGGAGGAAGGTGGCTGAAGCTTTCTTT	CSAPRRRDRRKVAEAFF	TRBV20-1	TRBJ1-1	.	TRBD1
TGTGCCAGCAGCCACTCGACAGCGAAGATGGATAACTATGGCTACACCTTC	CASSHSTAKMDNYGYTF	TRBV4-2	TRBJ1-2	many	.
TGTGCCAGCAGCCAAGGTACAAAGGGACCCTACAATGAGCAGTTCTTC	CASSQGTKGPYNEQFF	TRBV4-2	TRBJ2-1	.	.
TGTGCCAGCAGCCCGTCACTAGCTCCAGAGCAGTACTTC	CASSPSLAPEQYF	TRBV7-6	TRBJ2-7	many	.
TGCGCCAGCAACCCGACAGGGGGTCAGCCCCAGCATTTT	CASNPTGGQPQHF	TRBV10-2	TRBJ1-5	.	TRBD1
TGTGCCAGCAGTTACTCGACAGGGCGCTACTACAATGAGCAGTTCTTC	CASSYSTGRYYNEQFF	TRBV6-2/TRBV6-3	TRBJ2-1	.	TRBD1
TGTGCCAGCAGCTTCGAAAGCTCCTACGAGCAGTACTTC	CASSFESSYEQYF	TRBV7-2	TRBJ2-7	many	.
TGTGCCAGCAGCTTTAACAGGGGCTACGAGCAGTACTTC	CASSFNRGYEQYF	TRBV7-9	TRBJ2-7	many	TRBD1
TGCGCCAGCAGTCCGCAGCCGGGACAGGGGGATCTTGAAGCTTTCTTT	CASSPQPGQGDLEAFF	TRBV10-1	TRBJ1-1	many	TRBD1
TGTGCCAGCAGCCTACTAGCGGGGGACTCTGGGGCCAACGTCCTGACTTTC	CASSLLAGDSGANVLTF	TRBV2	TRBJ2-6	.	TRBD2
TGCAGCGTCATCTTTAAGACGACCTACGAGCAGTACTTC	CSVIFKTTYEQYF	TRBV29-1	TRBJ2-7	many	.
TGTGCCAGCAGATCCTACGAGCAGTACTTC	CASRSYEQYF	TRBV6-1	TRBJ2-7	many	.
TGTGCCAGCAGCCTCACTAGGAATCCCGCTTTGCGGTACTTC	CASSLTRNPALRYF	TRBV12-3/TRBV12-4	TRBJ2-7	few	.